The entry below describes one T cell receptor (beta chain). In germline, CDR1 is LGHNA, CDR2 YNFKEQ. The CDR3 is 15 amino acids. The ends were cut back, 0 bases at V and 3 bases at J, with 12 bases in the middle. The sample belongs to a study of blood T cell repertoires in COVID-19. As for the study in general: Nucleic acid was either cDNA or gDNA, and it came from T cells, B-cell-depleted T cells, or PBMCs.

Per the study methods: Estimation of nucleated cell counts relied on the amplification of reference gene primers. Libraries were prepared by immunoSEQ multiplex PCR; TCRdb keeps only in-frame clonotypes and omits some of them. The V and J calls and clone size are taken from that table; D and trimming were inferred from the DNA. The table includes 300,000 to 400,000 clones, about 90% detected once. The origin of this receptor is a woman between 18 and 30 years old who had recovered from COVID-19. The V gene is TRBV4-2, the J gene TRBJ2-7, with D possibly matching TRBD2 (5 bases). The material sequenced was peripheral blood. The CDR3 DNA sequence: TGTGCCAGCAGCCAAGAGTACCCTGGGAGCTACGAGCAGTACGTC. The encoded protein is CASSQEYPGSYEQYV.